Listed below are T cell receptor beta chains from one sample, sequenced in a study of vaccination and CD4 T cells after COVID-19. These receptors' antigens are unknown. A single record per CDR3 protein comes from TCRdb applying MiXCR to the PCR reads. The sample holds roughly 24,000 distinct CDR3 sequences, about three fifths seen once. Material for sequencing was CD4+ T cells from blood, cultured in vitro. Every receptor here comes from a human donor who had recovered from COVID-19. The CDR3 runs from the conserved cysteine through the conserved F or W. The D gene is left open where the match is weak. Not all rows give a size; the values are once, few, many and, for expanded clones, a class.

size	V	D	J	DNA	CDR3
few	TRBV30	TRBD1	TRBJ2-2	TGTGCCTGGCGATTACAGGGGTTTAACACCGGGGAGCTGTTTTTT	CAWRLQGFNTGELFF
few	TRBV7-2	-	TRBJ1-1	TGTGCCAGCAGCCCGGGACACTCGAACACTGAAGCTTTCTTT	CASSPGHSNTEAFF
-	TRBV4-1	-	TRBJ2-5	TGCGCCAGCAGCCAATACGTGAGTTACCAAGAGACCCAGTACTTC	CASSQYVSYQETQYF
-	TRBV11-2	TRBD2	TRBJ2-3	TGTGCCAGCAGCTCGCTAGCGGGAGGCGGGTATACGCAGTATTTT	CASSSLAGGGYTQYF
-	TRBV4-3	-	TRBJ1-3	TGCGCCAGCAGCCAATGGCGGGGAGACACCATATATTTT	CASSQWRGDTIYF
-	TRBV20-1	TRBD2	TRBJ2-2	TGCAGTGCAAGGACTAGCGGGAGGCCTACCGGGGAGCTGTTTTTT	CSARTSGRPTGELFF
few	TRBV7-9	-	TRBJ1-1	TGTGCCAGCAGCTTTCGGGCCAACCTGAACACTGAAGCTTTCTTT	CASSFRANLNTEAFF
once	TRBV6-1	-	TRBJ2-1	TGTGCCAGCAGTGAAGCGCTGGGGAAACGGCCCGAGCAGTTCTTC	CASSEALGKRPEQFF
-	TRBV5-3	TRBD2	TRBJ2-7	TGTGCCAGAAGCTTCGCGGGAGGGCCGCTCGGCGAGCAGTACTTC	CARSFAGGPLGEQYF
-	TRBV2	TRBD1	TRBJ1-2	TGTGCCAGCAGCGGAGGGGCAGGGGGCGCGGCCTTC	CASSGGAGGAAF
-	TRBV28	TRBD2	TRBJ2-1	TGTGCCAGCAGATCCGGGACTAGCGGCTACAATGAGCAGTTCTTC	CASRSGTSGYNEQFF
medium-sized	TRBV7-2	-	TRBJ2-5	TGTGCCAGCACCACTTACTCCCAAGAGACCCAGTACTTC	CASTTYSQETQYF
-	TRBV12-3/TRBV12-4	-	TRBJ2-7	TGTGCCAGCAGAAGGACAGCCAGCTCCTACGAGCAGTACTTC	CASRRTASSYEQYF
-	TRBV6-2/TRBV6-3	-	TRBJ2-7	TGTGCCAGCGGGTGGGCATTCTTAACCCCCTACGAGCAGTACTTC	CASGWAFLTPYEQYF
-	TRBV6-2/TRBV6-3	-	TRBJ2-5	TGTGCCAGCAGTTATCCCCCCCAGACCCAGTACTTC	CASSYPPQTQYF
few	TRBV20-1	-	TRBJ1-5	TGCAGTGCTAGAGAGGGGGGGGGTCAGCCCCAGCATTTT	CSAREGGGQPQHF
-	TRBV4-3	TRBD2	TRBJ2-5	TGCGCCAGCAGCCGGGGACTAGAGGAGACCCAGTACTTC	CASSRGLEETQYF
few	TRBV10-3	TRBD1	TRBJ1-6	TGTGCCATCAGTACGGGACAGGGTAATTCACCCCTCCACTTT	CAISTGQGNSPLHF
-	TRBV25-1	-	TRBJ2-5	TGTGCCAGCAGGGGGGCTAGTTCCCTACAAGAGACCCAGTACTTC	CASRGASSLQETQYF
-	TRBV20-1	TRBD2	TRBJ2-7	TGCAGTGCTAGATCGGGGGGAGCGACCTACGAGCAGTACTTC	CSARSGGATYEQYF
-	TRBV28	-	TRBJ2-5	TGTGCCAGCAGTTTTTTTCGGGGAGAGACCCAGTACTTC	CASSFFRGETQYF
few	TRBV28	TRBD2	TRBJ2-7	TGTGCCAGCTACCAAGGGACTAGCGGGAGTAACTACGAGCAGTACTTC	CASYQGTSGSNYEQYF
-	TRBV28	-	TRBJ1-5	TGTGCCAGCAGTTTCTCAGCCCTCCAGGGCAATCAGCCCCAGCATTTT	CASSFSALQGNQPQHF
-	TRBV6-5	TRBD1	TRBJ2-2	TGTGCCAGCAGTTTGGACAGGGGAGGGTCCGGGGAGCTGTTTTTT	CASSLDRGGSGELFF
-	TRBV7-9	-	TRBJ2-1	TGTGCCAGCAGCAGAGACCTGAGCTCCTACAATGAGCAGTTCTTC	CASSRDLSSYNEQFF
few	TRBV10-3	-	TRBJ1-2	TGTGCCATCAGGAGGCATGGCTACACCTTC	CAIRRHGYTF
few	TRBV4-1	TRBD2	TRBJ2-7	TGCGCCAGCAGCCAAGGGATTGCTAGCGGGAGGTTCCACGAGCAGTACTTC	CASSQGIASGRFHEQYF
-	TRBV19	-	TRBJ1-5	TGTGCCAGTAGGGTTGGTAATCAGCCCCAGCATTTT	CASRVGNQPQHF
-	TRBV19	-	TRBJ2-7	TGTGCCAGTAGTATGTTGGACAGATCCTACGAGCAGTACTTC	CASSMLDRSYEQYF
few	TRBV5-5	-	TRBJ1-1	TGTGCCAGCAGCTTGGGATTTGGGGGACGGGACACTGAAGCTTTCTTT	CASSLGFGGRDTEAFF
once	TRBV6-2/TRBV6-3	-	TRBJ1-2	TGTGCCAGCAGTCAGGCTAACTATGGCTACACCTTC	CASSQANYGYTF
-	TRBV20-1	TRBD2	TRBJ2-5	TGCAGTGCTAGAAGAGCGGGAGGTCAAGAGACCCAGTACTTC	CSARRAGGQETQYF
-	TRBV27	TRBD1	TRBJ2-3	TGTGCCAGCAGTTTATCGAGGACAGGGAGGACCACAGATACGCAGTATTTT	CASSLSRTGRTTDTQYF
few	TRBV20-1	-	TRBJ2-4	TGCAGTGCTGCGGAGGCGCCCAAAAACATTCAGTACTTC	CSAAEAPKNIQYF
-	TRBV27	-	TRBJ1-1	TGTGCCAGCAGTTTACCACAGCGCACTGAAGCTTTCTTT	CASSLPQRTEAFF
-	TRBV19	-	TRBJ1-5	TGTGCCAGTAGTATAGGGTTGGCAGGGTCCCCACAGCCCCAGCATTTT	CASSIGLAGSPQPQHF
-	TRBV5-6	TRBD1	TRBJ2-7	TGTGCCAGCAGCCTACCGACAGGGCCCCGGGAACAGCAGTACTTC	CASSLPTGPREQQYF
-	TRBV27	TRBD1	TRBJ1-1	TGTGCCAGCAGTTCTCCAATTCGACAGGGCCTGAACACTGAAGCTTTCTTT	CASSSPIRQGLNTEAFF
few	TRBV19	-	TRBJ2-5	TGTGCCAGTAGTATAGTGCGCGGGACCCAGTACTTC	CASSIVRGTQYF
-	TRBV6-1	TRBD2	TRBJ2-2	TGTGCCAGCAGAAAGCCGGGACTAGCGGGGGGGGAGCTGTTTTTT	CASRKPGLAGGELFF
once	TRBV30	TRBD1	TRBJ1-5	TGTGCCTGGACCTCGGGACAGAATCAGCCCCAGCATTTT	CAWTSGQNQPQHF
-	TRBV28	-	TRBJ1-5	TGTGCCAGCAGCACGATGGGGGGCGAGGATCAGCCCCAGCATTTT	CASSTMGGEDQPQHF
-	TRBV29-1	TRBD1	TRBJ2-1	TGCAGCGTTAACACACCGGGACAGGGATTGAATGAGCAGTTCTTC	CSVNTPGQGLNEQFF
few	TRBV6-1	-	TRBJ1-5	TGTGCCAGCAGTCCCTGGGCAAATCAGCCCCAGCATTTT	CASSPWANQPQHF
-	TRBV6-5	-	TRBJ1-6	TGTGCCAGCAGTTACGGAGGGCAACCTAGGAGCTCCTATAATTCACCCCTCCACTTT	CASSYGGQPRSSYNSPLHF
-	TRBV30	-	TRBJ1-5	TGTGCCTGGGACATGGGGGGGGGCTATCACCAGCCCCAGCATTTT	CAWDMGGGYHQPQHF
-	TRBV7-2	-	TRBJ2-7	TGTGCCAGCAGCTTAGGAGATGGTGGTATCTACGAGCAGTACTTC	CASSLGDGGIYEQYF
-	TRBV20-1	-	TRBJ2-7	TGCAGTGCTAGCCCCGGGGTAGGCACGTACTTC	CSASPGVGTYF
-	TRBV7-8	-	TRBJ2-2	TGTGCCAGCAGCTCAAGGCGACTAGTTAGGGGCGGGGAGCTGTTTTTT	CASSSRRLVRGGELFF
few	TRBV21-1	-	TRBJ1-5	TGTGCCAGCAGCAAAGCTGGCAGGACGCCCCAGCATTTT	CASSKAGRTPQHF
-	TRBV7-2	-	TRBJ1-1	TGTGCCAGCAGCTTAGCGCAAAGGACTGAAGCTTTCTTT	CASSLAQRTEAFF